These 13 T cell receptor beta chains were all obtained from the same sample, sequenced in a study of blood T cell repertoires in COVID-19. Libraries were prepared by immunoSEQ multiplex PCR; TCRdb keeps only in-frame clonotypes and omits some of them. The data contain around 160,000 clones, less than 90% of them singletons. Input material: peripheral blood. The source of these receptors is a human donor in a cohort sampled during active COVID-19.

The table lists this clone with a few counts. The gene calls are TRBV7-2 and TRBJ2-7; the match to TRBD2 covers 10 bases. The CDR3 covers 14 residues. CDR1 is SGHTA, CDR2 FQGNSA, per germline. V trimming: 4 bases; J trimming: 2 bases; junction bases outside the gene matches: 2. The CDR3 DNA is TGTGCCAGCAGCTCGAGCGGGGGGGCCTACGAGCAGTACTTC. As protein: CASSSSGGAYEQYF.

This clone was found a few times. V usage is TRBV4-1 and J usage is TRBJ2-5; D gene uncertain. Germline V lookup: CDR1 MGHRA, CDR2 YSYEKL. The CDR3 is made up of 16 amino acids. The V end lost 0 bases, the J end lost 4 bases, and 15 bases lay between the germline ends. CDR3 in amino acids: CASSQDWPGPGETQYF. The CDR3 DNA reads TGCGCCAGCAGCCAAGATTGGCCGGGTCCGGGAGAGACCCAGTACTTC.

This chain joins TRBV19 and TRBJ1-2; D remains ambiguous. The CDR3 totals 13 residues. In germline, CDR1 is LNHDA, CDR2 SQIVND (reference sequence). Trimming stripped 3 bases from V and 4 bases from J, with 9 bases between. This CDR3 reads CASSITESYGYTF. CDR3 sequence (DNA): TGTGCCAGTAGTATCACGGAGAGCTATGGCTACACCTTC.

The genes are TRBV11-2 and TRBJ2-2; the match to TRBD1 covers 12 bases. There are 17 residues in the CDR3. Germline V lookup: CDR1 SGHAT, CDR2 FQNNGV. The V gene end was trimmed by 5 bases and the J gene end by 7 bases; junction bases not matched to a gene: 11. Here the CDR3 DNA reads TGTGCCAGCAGCCCAAACCCGGGACAGGGGGCCGACGGGGAGCTGTTTTTT. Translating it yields CASSPNPGQGADGELFF.

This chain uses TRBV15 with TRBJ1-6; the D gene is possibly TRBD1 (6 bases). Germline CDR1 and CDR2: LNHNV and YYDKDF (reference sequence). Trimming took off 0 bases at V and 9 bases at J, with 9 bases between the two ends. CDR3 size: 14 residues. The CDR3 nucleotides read TGTGCCACCAGCAGAGAACACAGGGTTTCACCCCTCCACTTT. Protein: CATSREHRVSPLHF.

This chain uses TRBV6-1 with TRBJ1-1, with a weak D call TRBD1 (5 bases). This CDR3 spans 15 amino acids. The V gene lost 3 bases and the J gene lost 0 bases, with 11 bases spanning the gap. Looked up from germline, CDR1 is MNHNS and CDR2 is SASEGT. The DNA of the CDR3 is TGTGCCAGCAGTGAGGGGGGACGGATGAACACTGAAGCTTTCTTT. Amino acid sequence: CASSEGGRMNTEAFF.

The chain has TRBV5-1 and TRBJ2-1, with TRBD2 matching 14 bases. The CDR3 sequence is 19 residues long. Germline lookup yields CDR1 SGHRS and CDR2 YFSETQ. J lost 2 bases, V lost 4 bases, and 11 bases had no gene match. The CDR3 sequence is CASSHAGTSGGPTYNEQFF. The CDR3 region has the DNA TGCGCCAGCAGCCACGCCGGGACTAGCGGGGGTCCAACCTACAATGAGCAGTTCTTC. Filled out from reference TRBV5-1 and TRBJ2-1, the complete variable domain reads KAGVTQTPRYLIKTRGQQVTLSCSPISGHRSVSWYQQTPGQGLQFLFEYFSETQRNKGNFPGRFSGRQFSNSRSEMNVSTLELGDSALYLCASSHAGTSGGPTYNEQFFGPGTRLTVL.

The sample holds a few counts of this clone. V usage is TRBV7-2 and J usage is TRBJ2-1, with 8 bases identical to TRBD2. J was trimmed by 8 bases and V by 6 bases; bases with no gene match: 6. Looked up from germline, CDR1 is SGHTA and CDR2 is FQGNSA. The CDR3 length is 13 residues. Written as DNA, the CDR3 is TGTGCCAGCAGTCGACTAGCGAACTATGAGCAGTTCTTC. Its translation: CASSRLANYEQFF.

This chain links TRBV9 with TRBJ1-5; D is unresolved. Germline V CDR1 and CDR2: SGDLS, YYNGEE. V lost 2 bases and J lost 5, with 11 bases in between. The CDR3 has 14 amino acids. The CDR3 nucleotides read TGTGCCAGCAGCGTGACACTTGGTGATCAGCCCCAGCATTTT. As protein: CASSVTLGDQPQHF.

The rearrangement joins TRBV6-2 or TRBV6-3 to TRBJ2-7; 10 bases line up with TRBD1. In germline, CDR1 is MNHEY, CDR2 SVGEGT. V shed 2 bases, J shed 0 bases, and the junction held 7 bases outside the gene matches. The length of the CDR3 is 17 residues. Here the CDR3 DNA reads TGTGCCAGCAGTTACCCGCGGGACAGGGGTCCCTCCTACGAGCAGTACTTC. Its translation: CASSYPRDRGPSYEQYF.

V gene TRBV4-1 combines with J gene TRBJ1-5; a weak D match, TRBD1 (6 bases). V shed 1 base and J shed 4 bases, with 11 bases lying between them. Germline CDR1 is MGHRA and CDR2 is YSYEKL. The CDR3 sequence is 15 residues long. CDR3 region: CASSQVSGQNQPQHF. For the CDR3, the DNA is TGCGCCAGCAGCCAAGTGTCCGGACAGAATCAGCCCCAGCATTTT.

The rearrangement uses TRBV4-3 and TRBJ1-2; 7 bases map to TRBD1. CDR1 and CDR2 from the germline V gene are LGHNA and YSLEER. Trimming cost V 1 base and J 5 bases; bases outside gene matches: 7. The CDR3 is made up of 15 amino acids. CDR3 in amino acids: CASSQVAGTDYGYTF. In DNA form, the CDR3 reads TGCGCCAGCAGCCAAGTGGCCGGGACAGATTATGGCTACACCTTC.

CDR3 DNA sequence: TGTGCCAGCTCACCACCATTAGCCAGACCAAACACTGAAGCTTTCTTT. Amino acids: CASSPPLARPNTEAFF. This chain uses TRBV18 with TRBJ1-1, with no clear D. Germline V gene lookup returns CDR1 KGHSH and CDR2 LQKENI. CDR3 length: 16 residues. With 0 bases removed from V and 2 bases from J, the gap between germline ends came to 13 bases.